This TCR beta chain was sequenced in a study of CD8 T cells in ankylosing spondylitis. Researchers built TCR beta libraries using quantitative 5'-RACE with molecular barcodes. TCRdb reanalysed the 5' RACE reads using MiXCR and keeps one entry per CDR3 protein. The data contain approximately 540,000 distinct CDR3 sequences, roughly an eighth of them singletons. The CDR3 sequence is 12 residues long. V dropped 3 bases and J dropped 2 bases, with 7 bases sitting between them. Germline values: CDR1 SQVTM, CDR2 ANQGSEA. Comment on this clonotype: Its specificity is not known.

Study outcomes and limitations: Seven to nine highly homologous variants made up a TCR beta motif that seemed to typify ankylosing spondylitis blood. Significant enrichment of disease-linked clones was reported in matched ankylosing spondylitis synovial fluid. The authors found the disease-linked clones to be CD8+ and relatively rare in peripheral blood.

The V and J genes are TRBV29-1 and TRBJ1-2; the D is unclear. The TCR comes from a male donor with ankylosing spondylitis. The sample consisted of blood, either unsorted or a sorted T cell fraction (not recorded which). The CDR3 DNA is TGCAGCGTTGACACAGTAAACTATGGCTACACCTTC. Protein: CSVDTVNYGYTF.